Described below is a single T cell receptor beta chain sequence and its context. The V and J ends lost 3 bases and 4 bases, in that order; junction bases with no gene match: 7. This CDR3 spans 15 amino acids. In germline, CDR1 is SGDLS, CDR2 YYNGEE. The sample comes from a study of control samples from healthy donors and cancer patients. The table came from immunoSEQ multiplex PCR; TCRdb's copy has only in-frame clones and leaves some out. The data contain around 130,000 clones, 88% of them seen just once; the ten biggest clones take up roughly 3.2%. This receptor was identified in a man aged 45-65 years in good health. The source material was blood. The chain combines TRBV9 with TRBJ2-1; 7 bases are shared with TRBD1. The CDR3 is CASSARTGSYNEQFF. As DNA, the CDR3 is TGTGCCAGCAGCGCCCGGACAGGCAGTTACAATGAGCAGTTCTTC. Filled out from reference TRBV9 and TRBJ2-1, the complete variable domain reads DSGVTQTPKHLITATGQRVTLRCSPRSGDLSVYWYQQSLDQGLQFLIQYYNGEERAKGNILERFSAQQFPDLHSELNLSSLELGDSALYFCASSARTGSYNEQFFGPGTRLTVL.